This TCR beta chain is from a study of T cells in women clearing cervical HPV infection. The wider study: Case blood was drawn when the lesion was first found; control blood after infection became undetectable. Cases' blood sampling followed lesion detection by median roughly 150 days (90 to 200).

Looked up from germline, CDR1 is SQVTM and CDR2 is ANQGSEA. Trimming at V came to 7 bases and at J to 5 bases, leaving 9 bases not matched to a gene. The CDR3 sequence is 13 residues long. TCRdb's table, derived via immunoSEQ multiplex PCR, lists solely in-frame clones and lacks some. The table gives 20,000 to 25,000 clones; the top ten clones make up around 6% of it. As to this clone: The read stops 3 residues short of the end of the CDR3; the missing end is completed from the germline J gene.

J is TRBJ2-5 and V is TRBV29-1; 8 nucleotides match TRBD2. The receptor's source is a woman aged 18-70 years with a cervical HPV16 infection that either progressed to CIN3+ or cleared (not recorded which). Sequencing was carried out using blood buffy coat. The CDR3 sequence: CSGRRGGGETQYF. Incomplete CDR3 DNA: TGCAGCGGACGCCGGGGGGGTGGTGAGACC.